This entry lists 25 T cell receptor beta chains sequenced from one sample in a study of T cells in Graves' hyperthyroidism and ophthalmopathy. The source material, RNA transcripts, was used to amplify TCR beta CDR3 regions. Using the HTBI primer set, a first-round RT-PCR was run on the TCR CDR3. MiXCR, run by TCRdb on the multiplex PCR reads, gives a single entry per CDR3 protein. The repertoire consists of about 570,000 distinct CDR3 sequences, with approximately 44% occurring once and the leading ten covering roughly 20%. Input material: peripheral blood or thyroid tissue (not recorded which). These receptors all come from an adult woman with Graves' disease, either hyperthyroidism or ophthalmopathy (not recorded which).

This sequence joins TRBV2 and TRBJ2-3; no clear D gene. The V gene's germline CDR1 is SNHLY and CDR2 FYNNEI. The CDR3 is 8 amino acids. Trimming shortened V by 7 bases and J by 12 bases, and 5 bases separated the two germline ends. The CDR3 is CASNGQYF. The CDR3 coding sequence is TGTGCCAGCAATGGACAGTATTTT. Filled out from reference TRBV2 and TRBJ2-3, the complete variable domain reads EPEVTQTPSHQVTQMGQEVILRCVPISNHLYFYWYRQILGQKVEFLVSFYNNEISEKSEIFDDQFSVERPDGSNFTLKIRSTKLEDSAMYFCASNGQYFGPGTRLTVL.

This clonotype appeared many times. The CDR3: CAITGTSGATGELFF. For the CDR3, the DNA is TGTGCCATCACCGGGACTAGCGGAGCCACCGGGGAGCTGTTTTTT. V gene TRBV10-3 combines with J gene TRBJ2-2; 11 nucleotides align to TRBD2. Looked up from germline, CDR1 is ENHRY and CDR2 is SYGVKD. The CDR3 runs 15 residues. V lost 7 bases and J lost 4; bases outside the gene matches: 5.

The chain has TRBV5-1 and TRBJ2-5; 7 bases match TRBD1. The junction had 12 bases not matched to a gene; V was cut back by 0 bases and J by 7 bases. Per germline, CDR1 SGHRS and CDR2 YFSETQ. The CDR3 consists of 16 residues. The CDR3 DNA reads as TGCGCCAGCAGCTTGGCCGTCAATTGGGGACAGTCGACCCAGTACTTC. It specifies CASSLAVNWGQSTQYF.

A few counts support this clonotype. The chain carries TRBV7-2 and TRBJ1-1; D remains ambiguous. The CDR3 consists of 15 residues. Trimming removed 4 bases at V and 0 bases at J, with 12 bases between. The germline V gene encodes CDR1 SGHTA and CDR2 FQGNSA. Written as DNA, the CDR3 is TGTGCCAGCAGCTGGGATCCAAACATGAACACTGAAGCTTTCTTT. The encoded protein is CASSWDPNMNTEAFF.

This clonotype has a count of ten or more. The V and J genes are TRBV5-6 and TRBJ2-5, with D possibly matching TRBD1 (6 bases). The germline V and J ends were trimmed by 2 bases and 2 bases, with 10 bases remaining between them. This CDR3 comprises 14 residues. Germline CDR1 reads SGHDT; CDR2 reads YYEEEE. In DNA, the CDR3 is TGTGCCAGCAGCTTTGGGACACCTCAAGAGACCCAGTACTTC. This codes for CASSFGTPQETQYF.

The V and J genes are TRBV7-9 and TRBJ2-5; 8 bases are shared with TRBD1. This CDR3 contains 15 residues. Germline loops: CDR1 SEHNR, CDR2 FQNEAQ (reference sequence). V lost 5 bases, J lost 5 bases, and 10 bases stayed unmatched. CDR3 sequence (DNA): TGTGCCAGCAGCCCCGGACAGGGTGCAGGCGAGACCCAGTACTTC. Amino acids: CASSPGQGAGETQYF.

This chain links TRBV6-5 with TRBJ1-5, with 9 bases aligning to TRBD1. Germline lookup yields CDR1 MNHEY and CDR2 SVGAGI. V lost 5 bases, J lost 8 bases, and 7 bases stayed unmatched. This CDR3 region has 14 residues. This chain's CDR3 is CASSKGQGREPQHF. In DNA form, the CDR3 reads TGTGCCAGCAGTAAGGGACAGGGAAGGGAGCCCCAGCATTTT.

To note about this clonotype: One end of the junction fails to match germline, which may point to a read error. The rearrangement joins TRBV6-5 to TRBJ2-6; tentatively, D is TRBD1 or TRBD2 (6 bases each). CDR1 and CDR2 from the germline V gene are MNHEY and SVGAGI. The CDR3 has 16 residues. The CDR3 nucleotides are TGTGCCAGCGGGGGGCTCGAGACCTCTGGGGCCAGCGTCCTGACTTTC. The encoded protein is CASGGLETSGASVLTF.

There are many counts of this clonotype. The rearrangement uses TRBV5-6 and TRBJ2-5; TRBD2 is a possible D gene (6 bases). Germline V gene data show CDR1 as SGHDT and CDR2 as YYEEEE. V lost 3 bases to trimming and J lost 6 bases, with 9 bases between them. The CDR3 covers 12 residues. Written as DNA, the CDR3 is TGTGCCAGCAGCTCCGGCGGGAAGACCCAGTACTTC. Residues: CASSSGGKTQYF.

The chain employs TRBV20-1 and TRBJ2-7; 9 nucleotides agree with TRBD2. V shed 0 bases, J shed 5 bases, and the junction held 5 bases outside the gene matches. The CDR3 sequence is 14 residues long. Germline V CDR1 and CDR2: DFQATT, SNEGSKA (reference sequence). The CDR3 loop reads CSAREIAGAHEQYF. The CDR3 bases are TGCAGTGCTAGAGAAATAGCGGGAGCCCACGAGCAGTACTTC.

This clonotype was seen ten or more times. The CDR3 spells CSTSPTQPQHF. Written as DNA, the CDR3 is TGCAGTACCAGTCCGACCCAGCCCCAGCATTTT. V gene TRBV20-1 combines with J gene TRBJ1-5, with D uncertain. The germline V and J ends were trimmed by 8 bases and 7 bases, with 12 bases remaining between them. CDR1 and CDR2 (germline): DFQATT, SNEGSKA (reference sequence). CDR3 length: 11 amino acids.

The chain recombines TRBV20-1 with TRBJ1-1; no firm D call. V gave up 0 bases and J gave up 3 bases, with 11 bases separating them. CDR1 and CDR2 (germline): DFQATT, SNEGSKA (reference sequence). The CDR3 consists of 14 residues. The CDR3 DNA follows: TGCAGTGCTAGAGATTTGTCGAGGGACACTGAAGCTTTCTTT. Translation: CSARDLSRDTEAFF.

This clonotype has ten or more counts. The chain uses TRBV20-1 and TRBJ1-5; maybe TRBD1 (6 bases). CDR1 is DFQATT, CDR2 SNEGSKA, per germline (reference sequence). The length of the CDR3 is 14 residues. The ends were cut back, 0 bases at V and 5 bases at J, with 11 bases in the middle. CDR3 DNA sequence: TGCAGTGCTAGAGATGGCGCAGGGGATCAGCCCCAGCATTTT. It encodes CSARDGAGDQPQHF.

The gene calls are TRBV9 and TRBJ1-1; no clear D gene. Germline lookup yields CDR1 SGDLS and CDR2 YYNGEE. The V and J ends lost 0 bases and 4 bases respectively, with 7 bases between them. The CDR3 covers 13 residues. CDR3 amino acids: CASSVGASTEAFF. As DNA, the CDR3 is TGTGCCAGCAGCGTAGGGGCTAGCACTGAAGCTTTCTTT.

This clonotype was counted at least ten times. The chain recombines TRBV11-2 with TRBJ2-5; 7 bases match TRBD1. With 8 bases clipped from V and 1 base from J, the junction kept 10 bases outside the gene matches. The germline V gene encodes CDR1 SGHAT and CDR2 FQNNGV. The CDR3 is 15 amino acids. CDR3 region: CASGQTQGLQETQYF. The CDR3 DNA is TGTGCCAGCGGACAAACACAGGGGCTCCAAGAGACCCAGTACTTC.

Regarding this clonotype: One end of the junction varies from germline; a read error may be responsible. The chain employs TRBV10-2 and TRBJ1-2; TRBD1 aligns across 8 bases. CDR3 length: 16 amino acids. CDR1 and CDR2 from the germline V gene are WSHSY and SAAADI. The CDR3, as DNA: TGCTCCAGCAGTTACCAAACCGGGACAGGACACTATGGCTACACCTTC. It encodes CSSSYQTGTGHYGYTF.

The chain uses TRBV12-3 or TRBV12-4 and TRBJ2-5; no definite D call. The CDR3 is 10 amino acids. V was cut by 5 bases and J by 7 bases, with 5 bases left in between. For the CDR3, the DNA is TGTGCCAGCAGTCACGGGACCCAGTACTTC. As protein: CASSHGTQYF.

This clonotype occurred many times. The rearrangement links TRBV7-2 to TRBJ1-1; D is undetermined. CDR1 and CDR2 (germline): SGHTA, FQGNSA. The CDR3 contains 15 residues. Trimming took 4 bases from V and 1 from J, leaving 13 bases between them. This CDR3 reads CASSSWIRTNTEAFF. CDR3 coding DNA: TGTGCCAGCAGCTCGTGGATAAGGACGAACACTGAAGCTTTCTTT. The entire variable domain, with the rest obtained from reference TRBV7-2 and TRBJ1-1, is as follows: GAGVSQSPSNKVTEKGKDVELRCDPISGHTALYWYRQSLGQGLEFLIYFQGNSAPDKSGLPSDRFSAERTGGSVSTLTIQRTQQEDSAVYLCASSSWIRTNTEAFFGQGTRLTVV.

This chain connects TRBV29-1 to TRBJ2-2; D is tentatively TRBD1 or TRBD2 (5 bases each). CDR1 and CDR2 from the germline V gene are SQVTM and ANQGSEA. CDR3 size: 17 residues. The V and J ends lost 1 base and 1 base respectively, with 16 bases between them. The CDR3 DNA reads TGCAGCGTTGAAGGCGGATGGGGGAAGGTGAACACCGGGGAGCTGTTTTTT. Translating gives CSVEGGWGKVNTGELFF.

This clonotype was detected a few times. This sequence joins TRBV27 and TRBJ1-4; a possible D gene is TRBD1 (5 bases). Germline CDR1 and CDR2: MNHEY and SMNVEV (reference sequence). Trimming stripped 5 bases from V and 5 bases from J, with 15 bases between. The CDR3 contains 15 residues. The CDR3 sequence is CASSPSQVLNEKLFF. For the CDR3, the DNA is TGTGCCAGCAGTCCGTCACAGGTACTGAATGAAAAACTGTTTTTT.

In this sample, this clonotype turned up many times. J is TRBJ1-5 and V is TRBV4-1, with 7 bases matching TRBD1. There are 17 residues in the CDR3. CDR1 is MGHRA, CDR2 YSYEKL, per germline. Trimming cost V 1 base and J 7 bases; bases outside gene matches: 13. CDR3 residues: CASSQAWGGGGRQPQHF. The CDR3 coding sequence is TGCGCCAGCAGCCAAGCCTGGGGAGGGGGCGGCAGGCAGCCCCAGCATTTT.

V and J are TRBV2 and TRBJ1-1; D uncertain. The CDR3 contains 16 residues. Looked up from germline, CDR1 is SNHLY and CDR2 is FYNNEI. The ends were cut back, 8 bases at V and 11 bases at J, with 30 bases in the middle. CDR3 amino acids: CASLMELAGGPGEAFF. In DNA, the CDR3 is TGTGCCAGCCTGATGGAACTCGCGGGAGGGCCCGGGGAGGCTTTCTTT. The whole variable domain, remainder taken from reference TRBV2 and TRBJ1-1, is EPEVTQTPSHQVTQMGQEVILRCVPISNHLYFYWYRQILGQKVEFLVSFYNNEISEKSEIFDDQFSVERPDGSNFTLKIRSTKLEDSAMYFCASLMELAGGPGEAFFGQGTRLTVV.

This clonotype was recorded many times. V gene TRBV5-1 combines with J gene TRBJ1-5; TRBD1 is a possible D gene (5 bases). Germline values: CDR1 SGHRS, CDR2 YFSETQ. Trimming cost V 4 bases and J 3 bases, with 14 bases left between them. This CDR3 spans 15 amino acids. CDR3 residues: CASSPAGTDNQPQHF. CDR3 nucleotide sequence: TGCGCCAGCAGCCCTGCCGGGACCGACAATCAGCCCCAGCATTTT.

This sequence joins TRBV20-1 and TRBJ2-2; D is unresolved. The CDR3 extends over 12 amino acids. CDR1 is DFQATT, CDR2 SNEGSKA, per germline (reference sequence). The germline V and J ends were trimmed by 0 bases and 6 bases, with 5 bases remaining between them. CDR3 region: CSARDNSGELFF. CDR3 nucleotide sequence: TGCAGTGCTAGAGATAACTCCGGGGAGCTGTTTTTT.

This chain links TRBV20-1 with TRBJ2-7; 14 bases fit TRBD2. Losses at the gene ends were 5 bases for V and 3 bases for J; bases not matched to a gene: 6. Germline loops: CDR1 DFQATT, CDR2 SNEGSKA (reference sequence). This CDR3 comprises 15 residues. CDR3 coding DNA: TGCAGTGCTCCGGGACTAGCGGGAGCTTTCTACGAGCAGTACTTC. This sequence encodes CSAPGLAGAFYEQYF.